This TCR beta chain was found in a study of blood T cell repertoires in COVID-19. Method: immunoSEQ multiplex PCR; TCRdb's copy keeps in-frame clones and lacks some. The table includes 87,000 or so clones, around 86% detected once. V was trimmed by 4 bases and J by 2 bases, leaving 12 bases between them. The germline V gene has CDR1 SQVTM and CDR2 ANQGSEA. The CDR3 loop spans 13 amino acids. The clonotype originates from a woman older than 75 with acute or convalescent COVID-19. V usage is TRBV29-1 and J usage is TRBJ2-7; D is perhaps TRBD2 (5 bases). What was sequenced was peripheral blood. The CDR3 sequence: CSVAGLTPYEQYF. CDR3 nucleotides: TGCAGCGTTGCTGGACTGACCCCCTACGAGCAGTACTTC.